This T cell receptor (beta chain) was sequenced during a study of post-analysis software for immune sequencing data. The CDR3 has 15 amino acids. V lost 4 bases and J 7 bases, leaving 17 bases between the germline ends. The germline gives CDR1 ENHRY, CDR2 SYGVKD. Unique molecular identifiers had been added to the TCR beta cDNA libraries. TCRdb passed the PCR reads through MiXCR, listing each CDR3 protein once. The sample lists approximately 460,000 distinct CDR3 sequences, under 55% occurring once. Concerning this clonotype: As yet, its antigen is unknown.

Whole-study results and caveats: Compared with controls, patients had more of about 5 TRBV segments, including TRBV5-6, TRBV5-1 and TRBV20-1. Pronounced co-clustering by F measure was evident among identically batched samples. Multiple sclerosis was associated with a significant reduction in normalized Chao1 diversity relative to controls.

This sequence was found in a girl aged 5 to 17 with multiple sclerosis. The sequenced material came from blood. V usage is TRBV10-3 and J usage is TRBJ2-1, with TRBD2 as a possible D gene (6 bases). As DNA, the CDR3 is TGTGCCATCAGTGTCTTAGCGGACCAAGTTAATGAGCAGTTCTTC. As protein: CAISVLADQVNEQFF.